The 2 T cell receptor beta chains presented below share a single source sample, sequenced in a study of blood T cells in healthy people across ages. For the second PCR, which ran for about 7 to 11 cycles, a sample-barcoded 5' primer and a J-beta primer mix were used. In TCRdb, the 5' RACE reads were re-called with MiXCR into one record per CDR3 protein. The data show around 1,500,000 distinct CDR3 sequences, with 28% seen just once and around 7.7% held by the top ten. Sequencing was carried out using blood. The source of these receptors is a woman aged 30 to 39 in good health.

The chain has TRBV7-9 and TRBJ2-2; D may be TRBD2 (6 bases). Trimming pared 5 bases from V and 5 bases from J, leaving 27 bases between. CDR3 length: 19 residues. Germline CDR1 and CDR2: SEHNR and FQNEAQ (reference sequence). Written as DNA, the CDR3 is TGTGCCAGCAGCCCACGGTTTCGGGAGACGAGTTTAAAGACCGGGGAGCTGTTTTTT. This codes for CASSPRFRETSLKTGELFF.

The chain employs TRBV12-3 or TRBV12-4 and TRBJ2-3; possible D gene TRBD2, 5 bases. The CDR3 is 13 amino acids. Trimming took 11 bases from V and 3 from J, leaving 15 bases between them. CDR3 residues: CAAGDGETDTQYF. Written as DNA, the CDR3 is TGTGCCGCCGGCGACGGGGAGACAGATACGCAGTATTTT.